The rows below give T cell receptor beta chains drawn from one sample of a study of blood T cells in healthy people across ages. TCRdb analysed the 5' RACE reads with MiXCR anew, one entry per CDR3 protein. Here the sample spans about 720,000 distinct CDR3 sequences, 20% to 25% being singletons. The source material was blood. These receptors were collected from a man between 65 and 80 years old in good health. Each CDR3 is given with its conserved first and last residue. D genes are given only for firm matches. Expanded clones get a size class; other rows say once, few or many, or leave the size out.

>TRBJ2-5|few|TRBD2|TRBV5-1
CASSGGLDSETQYF
TGCGCCAGCAGCGGGGGACTAGATAGCGAGACCCAGTACTTC
>TRBJ1-2|few|TRBD1|TRBV6-5
CASSRTGQANYGYTF
TGTGCCAGCAGCCGAACGGGACAGGCCAACTATGGCTACACCTTC
>TRBJ2-4|few|TRBD2|TRBV6-5
CASSYSSGRTQNIQYF
TGTGCCAGCAGTTACTCTAGCGGGAGGACCCAAAACATTCAGTACTTC
>TRBJ2-5|once|NA|TRBV3-1
CASRNVQGIQYF
TGTGCCAGCAGAAACGTCCAGGGGATCCAGTACTTC
>TRBJ1-4|NA|TRBD1|TRBV2
CASSGGQLTNEKLFF
TGTGCCAGCAGTGGGGGACAGCTAACTAATGAAAAACTGTTTTTT
>TRBJ1-2|NA|TRBD1|TRBV12-3/TRBV12-4
CASRPDRALGYTF
TGTGCCAGCAGACCGGACAGGGCACTAGGCTACACCTTC
>TRBJ2-5|few|NA|TRBV6-2/TRBV6-3
CAGSYETPETQYF
TGTGCCGGCAGTTACGAGACACCTGAGACCCAGTACTTC
>TRBJ2-1|many|NA|TRBV20-1
CSPKLLNEQFF
TGCAGTCCCAAGTTGCTCAATGAGCAGTTCTTC
>TRBJ2-1|few|NA|TRBV5-1
CASSLGQGGNEQFF
TGCGCCAGCAGCTTGGGACAGGGAGGTAATGAGCAGTTCTTC
>TRBJ1-5|NA|NA|TRBV11-2
CASSPDSYSNQPQHF
TGTGCCAGCAGCCCCGACAGCTATAGCAATCAGCCCCAGCATTTT
>TRBJ2-2|NA|TRBD1|TRBV6-1
CASSGDSPTGELFF
TGTGCCAGCAGCGGGGACAGCCCCACCGGGGAGCTGTTTTTT
>TRBJ1-3|few|NA|TRBV12-3/TRBV12-4
CASGPSTAFSGNTIYF
TGTGCCAGCGGTCCTAGTACCGCGTTCTCTGGAAACACCATATATTTT
>TRBJ2-7|NA|NA|TRBV28
CALGVGAASGAYEQYF
TGTGCCTTGGGGGTTGGGGCGGCCTCAGGTGCCTACGAGCAGTACTTC
>TRBJ2-5|few|TRBD2|TRBV7-3
CASSLSPAGGQETQYF
TGTGCCAGCAGCTTAAGTCCAGCGGGAGGGCAAGAGACCCAGTACTTC
>TRBJ2-6|NA|NA|TRBV27
CASYALAKPNVLTF
TGTGCCAGTTATGCCCTGGCAAAACCCAACGTCCTGACTTTC
>TRBJ2-1|NA|NA|TRBV11-3
CASSGTGLTDGNEQFF
TGTGCCAGCAGTGGGACGGGCTTGACCGACGGGAATGAGCAGTTCTTC
>TRBJ1-2|few|NA|TRBV5-1
CATSGDFYGYTF
TGCGCCACGTCAGGCGATTTCTATGGCTACACCTTC
>TRBJ2-5|NA|NA|TRBV7-9
CASSPWDVQETQYF
TGTGCCAGCAGCCCGTGGGACGTACAAGAGACCCAGTACTTC
>TRBJ2-1|many|NA|TRBV21-1
CASSLHTRTSGMDNEQFF
TGTGCCAGCAGCCTCCATACCCGGACTAGCGGGATGGACAATGAGCAGTTCTTC
>TRBJ2-1|NA|TRBD2|TRBV20-1
CSARGDSGAAHF
TGCAGTGCTAGAGGTGATAGCGGGGCTGCCCACTTC
>TRBJ2-5|few|TRBD2|TRBV5-6
CASSGAGLAGEYTFQETLVF
TGTGCCAGCAGCGGGGCGGGACTAGCGGGGGAATACACTTTCCAAGAGACCCTTGTCTTC
>TRBJ1-5|NA|NA|TRBV5-1
CASSLGGGFQPQHF
TGCGCCAGCAGCTTGGGAGGAGGGTTTCAGCCCCAGCATTTT
>TRBJ1-2|few|NA|TRBV27
CASSSQARYGYTF
TGTGCCAGCAGTTCCCAGGCGAGGTATGGCTACACCTTC
>TRBJ2-2|few|NA|TRBV5-1
CASSLWQNTGELFF
TGCGCCAGCAGCTTGTGGCAGAACACCGGGGAGCTGTTTTTT
>TRBJ2-1|many|NA|TRBV18
CASSPRLSTTSNNEQFF
TGTGCCAGCTCACCACGACTATCTACAACTTCCAACAATGAGCAGTTCTTC
>TRBJ1-6|few|NA|TRBV5-1
CASSLGPMGALHF
TGCGCCAGCAGCTTGGGACCCATGGGGGCCCTCCACTTT
>TRBJ2-1|few|NA|TRBV6-5
CASTRSNEQFF
TGTGCCAGCACCCGTAGCAATGAGCAGTTCTTC
>TRBJ2-1|few|TRBD2|TRBV28
CASSPALAGGSNEQFF
TGTGCCAGCAGTCCGGCCTTAGCGGGGGGCTCTAATGAGCAGTTCTTC
>TRBJ1-1|NA|TRBD1|TRBV29-1
CSVTGALGNTEAFF
TGCAGCGTGACAGGGGCGTTGGGGAACACTGAAGCTTTCTTT
>TRBJ1-2|NA|TRBD1|TRBV7-8
CASSLGGDRGYGYTF
TGTGCCAGCAGCTTAGGTGGGGACAGGGGCTATGGCTACACCTTC
>TRBJ1-2|few|NA|TRBV10-3
CAISDSGSLPKLNYGYTF
TGTGCCATCAGTGATTCAGGGAGCCTCCCCAAGTTGAACTATGGCTACACCTTC
>TRBJ1-2|NA|NA|TRBV11-2
CAGSRRVGYTF
TGTGCCGGCAGCCGCAGGGTTGGCTACACCTTC
>TRBJ2-5|few|NA|TRBV7-9
CASSFTLGGETQYF
TGTGCCAGCAGCTTCACCCTCGGGGGAGAGACCCAGTACTTC
>TRBJ1-5|few|NA|TRBV6-6
CASSYISNQPQHF
TGTGCCAGCAGTTACATTAGCAATCAGCCCCAGCATTTT
>TRBJ1-3|NA|NA|TRBV29-1
CSTTGPSGNTIYF
TGCAGCACGACAGGCCCCTCTGGAAACACCATATATTTT
>TRBJ2-5|NA|NA|TRBV28
CASSFPETEPYQETQYF
TGTGCCAGCAGTTTCCCTGAAACTGAACCTTACCAAGAGACCCAGTACTTC
>TRBJ2-7|NA|TRBD2|TRBV3-1
CASGIAGGNYEQYF
TGTGCCAGCGGAATAGCGGGAGGGAACTACGAGCAGTACTTC
>TRBJ1-2|once|NA|TRBV28
CASSFRGGGNYGYTF
TGTGCCAGCAGTTTCCGTGGAGGGGGGAACTATGGCTACACCTTC
>TRBJ2-1|many|NA|TRBV2
CASKETSQNNEQFF
TGTGCCAGCAAGGAAACTTCCCAAAACAATGAGCAGTTCTTC
>TRBJ2-1|NA|TRBD1|TRBV5-1
CASSSKDRVDEQFF
TGCGCCAGCAGCTCCAAGGACAGGGTCGATGAGCAGTTCTTC
>TRBJ2-3|NA|TRBD1|TRBV5-4
CASSSDRANTQYF
TGTGCCAGCAGCTCGGACAGGGCCAATACGCAGTATTTT
>TRBJ2-7|NA|TRBD1|TRBV27
CASSPTQGGPYEQYF
TGTGCCAGCAGTCCTACACAGGGGGGCCCCTACGAGCAGTACTTC
>TRBJ1-1|NA|NA|TRBV6-5
CASTTPGGTEAFF
TGTGCCAGCACCACCCCTGGGGGTACTGAAGCTTTCTTT
>TRBJ2-7|few|NA|TRBV28
CASSLGGIPYF
TGTGCCAGCAGTTTAGGTGGAATACCGTACTTC
>TRBJ2-3|NA|TRBD1|TRBV5-1
CASSLLGQGAQGDTQYF
TGCGCCAGCAGCCTCCTGGGGCAGGGGGCGCAGGGAGATACGCAGTATTTT
>TRBJ2-7|few|TRBD1|TRBV5-1
CASSILVTGEMSYEQYF
TGCGCCAGCAGCATCCTCGTAACAGGGGAAATGTCCTACGAGCAGTACTTC
>TRBJ2-1|NA|NA|TRBV19
CASSIQALVGEQFF
TGTGCCAGTAGTATCCAAGCGCTCGTCGGTGAGCAGTTCTTC
>TRBJ2-3|NA|NA|TRBV12-3/TRBV12-4
CASSPGTRQTDTQYF
TGTGCCAGCAGCCCCGGGACACGACAAACCGATACGCAGTATTTT
>TRBJ2-5|NA|TRBD1|TRBV20-1
CSARETGGGETQYF
TGCAGTGCTCGGGAGACAGGGGGGGGAGAGACCCAGTACTTC
>TRBJ1-3|NA|NA|TRBV12-3/TRBV12-4
CASSISGNTIYF
TGTGCCAGCAGCATTTCGGGAAACACCATATATTTT
>TRBJ2-1|NA|TRBD2|TRBV7-6
CASSLAGGPSYNEQLF
TGTGCCAGCAGTTTAGCGGGGGGGCCCTCCTACAATGAGCAGCTCTTC
>TRBJ2-7|few|NA|TRBV12-3/TRBV12-4
CASKRSGACGAPEQYF
TGTGCCAGCAAAAGGTCAGGGGCTTGCGGGGCGCCCGAGCAGTACTTC
>TRBJ2-1|NA|TRBD1|TRBV24-1
CATSDTTGVTYNEQFF
TGTGCCACCAGTGATACGACAGGGGTCACCTACAATGAGCAGTTCTTC
>TRBJ2-1|NA|TRBD2|TRBV12-3/TRBV12-4
CASTRTSGSFNEQFF
TGTGCCAGCACCCGGACTAGCGGGAGTTTTAATGAGCAGTTCTTC
>TRBJ1-4|NA|TRBD1|TRBV11-3
CASSLRRDRVAEKPFF
TGTGCCAGCAGCTTACGCCGGGACAGGGTTGCTGAAAAACCGTTTTTT